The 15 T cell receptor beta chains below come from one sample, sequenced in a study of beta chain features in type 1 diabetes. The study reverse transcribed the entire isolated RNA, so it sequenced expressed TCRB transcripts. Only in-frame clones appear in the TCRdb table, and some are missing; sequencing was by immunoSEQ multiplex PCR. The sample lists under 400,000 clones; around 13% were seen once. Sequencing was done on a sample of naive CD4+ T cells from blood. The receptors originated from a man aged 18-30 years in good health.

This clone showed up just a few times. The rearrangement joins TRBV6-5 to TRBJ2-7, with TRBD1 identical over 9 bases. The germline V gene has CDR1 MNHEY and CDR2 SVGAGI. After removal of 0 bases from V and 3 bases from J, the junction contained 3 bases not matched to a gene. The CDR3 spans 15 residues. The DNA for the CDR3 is TGTGCCAGCAGTTACTCGAGGGACAGGGACTACGAGCAGTACTTC. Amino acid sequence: CASSYSRDRDYEQYF.

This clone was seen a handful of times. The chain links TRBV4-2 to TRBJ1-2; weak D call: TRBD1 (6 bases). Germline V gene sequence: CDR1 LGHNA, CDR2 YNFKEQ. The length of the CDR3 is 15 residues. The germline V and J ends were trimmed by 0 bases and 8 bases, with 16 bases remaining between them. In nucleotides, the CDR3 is TGTGCCAGCAGCCAAGATAACGCAGGGGTGGGAGGCTACACCTTC. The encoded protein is CASSQDNAGVGGYTF.

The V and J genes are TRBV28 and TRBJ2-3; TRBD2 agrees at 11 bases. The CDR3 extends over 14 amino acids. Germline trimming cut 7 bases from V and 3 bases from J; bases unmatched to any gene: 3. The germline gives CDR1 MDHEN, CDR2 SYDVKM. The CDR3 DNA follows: TGTGCCAGCAAGGGACTAGCGGTAACAGATACGCAGTATTTT. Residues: CASKGLAVTDTQYF.

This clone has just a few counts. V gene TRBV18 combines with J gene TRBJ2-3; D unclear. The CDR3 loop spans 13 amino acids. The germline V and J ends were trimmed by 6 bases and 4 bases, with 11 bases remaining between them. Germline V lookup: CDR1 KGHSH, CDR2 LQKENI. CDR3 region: CASSDPGSDTQYF. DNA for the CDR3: TGTGCCAGCTCCGACCCAGGATCAGATACGCAGTATTTT.

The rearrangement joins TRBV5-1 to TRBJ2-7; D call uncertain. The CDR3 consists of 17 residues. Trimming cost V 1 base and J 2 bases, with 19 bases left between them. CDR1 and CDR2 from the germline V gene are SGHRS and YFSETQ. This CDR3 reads CASSLLAQSTMTYEQYF. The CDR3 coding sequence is TGCGCCAGCAGCTTGTTGGCCCAATCGACAATGACCTACGAGCAGTACTTC.

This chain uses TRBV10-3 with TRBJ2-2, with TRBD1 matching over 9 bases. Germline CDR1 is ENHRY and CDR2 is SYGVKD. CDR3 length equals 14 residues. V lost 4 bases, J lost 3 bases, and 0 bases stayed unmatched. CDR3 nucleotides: TGTGCCATCAGTGGGACAGGGGACACCGGGGAGCTGTTTTTT. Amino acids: CAISGTGDTGELFF.

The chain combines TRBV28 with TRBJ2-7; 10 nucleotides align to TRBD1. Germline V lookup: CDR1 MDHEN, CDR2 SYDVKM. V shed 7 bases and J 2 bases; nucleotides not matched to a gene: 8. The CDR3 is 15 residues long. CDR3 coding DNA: TGTGCCAGCAACGCCGGACAGGGGGTTCCCTACGAGCAGTACTTC. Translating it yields CASNAGQGVPYEQYF.

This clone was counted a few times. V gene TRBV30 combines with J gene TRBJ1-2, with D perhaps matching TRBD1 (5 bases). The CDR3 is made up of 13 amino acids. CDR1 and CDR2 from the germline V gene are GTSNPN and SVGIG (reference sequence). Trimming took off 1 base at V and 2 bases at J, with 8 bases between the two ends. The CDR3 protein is CAWSASGNYGYTF. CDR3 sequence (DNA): TGTGCCTGGAGTGCCTCAGGGAACTATGGCTACACCTTC. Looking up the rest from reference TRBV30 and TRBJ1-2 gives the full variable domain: SQTIHQWPATLVQPVGSPLSLECTVEGTSNPNLYWYRQAAGRGLQLLFYSVGIGQISSEVPQNLSASRPQDRQFILSSKKLLLSDSGFYLCAWSASGNYGYTFGSGTRLTVV.

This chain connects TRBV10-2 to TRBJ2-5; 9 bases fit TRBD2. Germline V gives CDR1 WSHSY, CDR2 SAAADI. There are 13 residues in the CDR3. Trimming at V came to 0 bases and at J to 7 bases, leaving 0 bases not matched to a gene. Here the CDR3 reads CASSESTSGTQYF. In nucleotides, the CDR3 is TGCGCCAGCAGTGAGTCGACTAGCGGGACCCAGTACTTC.

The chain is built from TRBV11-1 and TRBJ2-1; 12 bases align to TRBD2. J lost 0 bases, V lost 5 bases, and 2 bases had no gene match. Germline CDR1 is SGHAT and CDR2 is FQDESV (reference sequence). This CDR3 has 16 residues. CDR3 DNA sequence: TGTGCCAGCAGCCGGACTAGCGGGGCCTCCTACAATGAGCAGTTCTTC. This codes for CASSRTSGASYNEQFF.

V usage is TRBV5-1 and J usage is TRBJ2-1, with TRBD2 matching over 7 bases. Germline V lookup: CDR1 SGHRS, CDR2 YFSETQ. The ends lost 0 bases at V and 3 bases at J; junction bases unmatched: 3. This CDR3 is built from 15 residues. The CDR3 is CASSLVGGVYNEQFF. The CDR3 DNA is TGCGCCAGCAGCTTGGTTGGGGGGGTCTACAATGAGCAGTTCTTC.

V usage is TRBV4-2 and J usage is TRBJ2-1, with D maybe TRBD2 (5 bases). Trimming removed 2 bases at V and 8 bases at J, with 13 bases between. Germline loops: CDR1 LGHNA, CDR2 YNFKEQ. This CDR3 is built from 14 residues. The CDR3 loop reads CASSQFSSRDEQFF. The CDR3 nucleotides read TGTGCCAGCAGCCAATTCTCTAGCCGCGATGAGCAGTTCTTC.

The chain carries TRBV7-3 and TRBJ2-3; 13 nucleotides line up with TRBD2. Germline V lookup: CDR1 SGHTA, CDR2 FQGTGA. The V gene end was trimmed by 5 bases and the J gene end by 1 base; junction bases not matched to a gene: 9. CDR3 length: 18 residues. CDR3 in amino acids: CASSPSGLAGVGTDTQYF. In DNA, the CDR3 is TGTGCCAGCAGCCCAAGCGGACTAGCGGGAGTTGGCACAGATACGCAGTATTTT.

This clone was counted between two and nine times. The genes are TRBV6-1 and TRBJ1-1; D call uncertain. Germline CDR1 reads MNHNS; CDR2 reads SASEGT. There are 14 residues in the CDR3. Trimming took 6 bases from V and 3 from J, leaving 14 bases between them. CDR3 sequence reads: CASRRARRDTEAFF. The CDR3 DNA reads TGTGCCAGCAGGAGGGCCAGGCGGGACACTGAAGCTTTCTTT.

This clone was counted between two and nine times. The CDR3 coding sequence is TGTGCCAGCAGCTTAGCCGCATCGGGGGCGGGAGGTCAGCCCCAGCATTTT. Its protein product is CASSLAASGAGGQPQHF. The chain combines TRBV7-2 with TRBJ1-5; possibly TRBD1 for D (6 bases). V was pared by 0 bases and J by 6 bases, with 18 bases between. CDR1 and CDR2 (germline): SGHTA, FQGNSA. The CDR3 extends over 17 amino acids.